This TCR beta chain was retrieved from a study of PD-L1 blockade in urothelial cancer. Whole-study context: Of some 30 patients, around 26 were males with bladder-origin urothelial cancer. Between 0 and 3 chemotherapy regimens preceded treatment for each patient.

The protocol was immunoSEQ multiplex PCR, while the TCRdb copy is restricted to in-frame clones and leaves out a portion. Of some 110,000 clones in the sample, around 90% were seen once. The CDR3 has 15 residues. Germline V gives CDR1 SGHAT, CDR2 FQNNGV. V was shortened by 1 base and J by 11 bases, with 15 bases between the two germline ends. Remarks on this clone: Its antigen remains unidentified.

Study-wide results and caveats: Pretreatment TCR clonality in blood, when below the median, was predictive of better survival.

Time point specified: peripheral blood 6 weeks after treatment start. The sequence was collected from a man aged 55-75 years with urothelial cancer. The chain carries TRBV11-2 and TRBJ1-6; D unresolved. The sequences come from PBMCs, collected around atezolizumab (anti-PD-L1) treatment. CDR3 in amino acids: CASSLVVSGIAPLHF. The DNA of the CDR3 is TGTGCCAGCAGCTTAGTGGTCAGCGGGATAGCACCCCTCCACTTT.